This is a list of T cell receptor beta chains from one sample in a study of naive and memory T cell subsets. TCRdb recomputed calls from the 5' RACE reads with MiXCR, one row per CDR3 protein. The sample lists 55,000 to 70,000 distinct CDR3 sequences, 7.2% occurring once. The receptors shown here come from a male donor in good health. The CDR3 runs from the conserved cysteine through the conserved F or W. The D gene is left open where the match is weak. Expanded clones get a size class; other rows say once, few or many, or leave the size out.

j_call,v_call,clone_size,d_call,cdr3_nt,cdr3_aa
TRBJ1-2,TRBV5-1,many,-,TGCGCCAGCAGCTCCCGGGACATCTATGGCTACACCTTC,CASSSRDIYGYTF
TRBJ2-3,TRBV5-1,few,TRBD2,TGCGCCAGCAGCTATGCTCGTGGTTGGCTAGCGGACACAGATACGCAGTATTTT,CASSYARGWLADTDTQYF
TRBJ2-2,TRBV25-1,many,TRBD2,TGTGCCAGCAGTGAGCGGCGGGAGAGTGCCGGGGAGCTGTTTTTT,CASSERRESAGELFF
TRBJ2-7,TRBV20-1,-,TRBD2,TGCAGTGCTATACAGGGACTAGCGGGATCGAGAGAGCAGTACTTC,CSAIQGLAGSREQYF
TRBJ1-5,TRBV6-1,-,-,TGTGCCAGCAGTGAAACACGGTGGCAAAGCAATCAGCCCCAGCATTTT,CASSETRWQSNQPQHF
TRBJ2-2,TRBV5-1,-,-,TGCGCCAGCAGCTTGGCCACAGATAACACCGGGGAGCTGTTTTTT,CASSLATDNTGELFF
TRBJ2-3,TRBV5-4,-,-,TGTGCCAGCAGCTTGGGAGGGGTGAGAACAGATACGCAGTATTTT,CASSLGGVRTDTQYF
TRBJ1-1,TRBV25-1,many,-,TGTGCCAGCAGTGAGTCCCCGGGGAGTCAAGACCGAGCTTTCTTT,CASSESPGSQDRAFF
TRBJ2-1,TRBV20-1,-,-,TGCAGTGCTAGAGATGGCCTCAACAGGGATGAGCAGTTCTTC,CSARDGLNRDEQFF
TRBJ2-2,TRBV7-8,few,-,TGTGCCAGCAGCACGGATGGAGGCACCGGGGAGCTGTTTTTT,CASSTDGGTGELFF
TRBJ1-2,TRBV6-5,many,TRBD1,TGTGCCAGCAGTACAAACAGGGGCCCTACCCATAGCTTCTTACGGGGCTACACCTTC,CASSTNRGPTHSFLRGYTF
TRBJ2-7,TRBV2,few,-,TGTGCCAGCAGCCGACAGGAGGTCTCCTACGAGCAGTACTTC,CASSRQEVSYEQYF
TRBJ2-3,TRBV7-9,many,-,TGTGCCAGCAGCTCAGAGGAGGGCACAGATACGCAGTATTTT,CASSSEEGTDTQYF
TRBJ2-6,TRBV7-9,many,-,TGTGCCAGCAGCACGGACACCTTCTCTGGGGCCAACGTCCTGACTTTC,CASSTDTFSGANVLTF
TRBJ2-1,TRBV29-1,-,TRBD1,TGCAGCGGCGACAGGGACAATGAGCAGTTCTTC,CSGDRDNEQFF
TRBJ1-5,TRBV10-3,many,-,TGTGCCATCAGGGCCACAGGGTCCGAGCAGCCCCAGCATTTT,CAIRATGSEQPQHF
TRBJ2-6,TRBV5-1,-,-,TGCGCCAGCAGCGTGGGGGTTACTGGGGCCAACGTCCTGACTTTC,CASSVGVTGANVLTF
TRBJ2-7,TRBV28,-,TRBD1,TGTGCCAGCAGCGGCCCGGGACAGGGTTACTACGAGCAGTACTTC,CASSGPGQGYYEQYF
TRBJ2-3,TRBV28,-,-,TGTGCCAGCATCCAGGGTAACACAGATACGCAGTATTTT,CASIQGNTDTQYF
TRBJ2-5,TRBV20-1,many,TRBD2,TGCAGTGCTAGAGAGCGACTAGCGAGAGAGACCCAGTACTTC,CSARERLARETQYF
TRBJ2-1,TRBV5-1,-,TRBD1,TGCGCCAGCAGACGGGACAGTCATAGCTCCTACAATGAGCAGTTCTTC,CASRRDSHSSYNEQFF
TRBJ1-1,TRBV29-1,few,-,TGCAGCGTCGCCGGGCAGATGAACACTGAAGCTTTCTTT,CSVAGQMNTEAFF
TRBJ1-1,TRBV5-1,few,TRBD1,TGCGCCAGCAGCCTTACCTACGGGGACAGAAAGAACACTGAAGCTTTCTTT,CASSLTYGDRKNTEAFF
TRBJ2-7,TRBV6-1,few,-,TGTGCCAGTTACGAGAGAACCTACGAGCAGTACTTC,CASYERTYEQYF
TRBJ2-3,TRBV6-6,-,TRBD1,TGTGCCAGCAGTTACTTGGACAGGGGGCCCACGCAGTATTTT,CASSYLDRGPTQYF
TRBJ2-1,TRBV29-1,few,-,TGCAGCGTTGTGGATTTCTACAATGAGCAGTTCTTC,CSVVDFYNEQFF
TRBJ2-1,TRBV11-2,-,TRBD1,TGTGCCAGCAGCTTAGCCCCGGTGGGACAGGGAGGTTATGAGCAGTTCTTC,CASSLAPVGQGGYEQFF
TRBJ2-1,TRBV6-2/TRBV6-3,few,TRBD2,TGTGCCAGCACTCCCCGACTAGCGGGGGGCAATGAGCAGTTCTTC,CASTPRLAGGNEQFF
TRBJ2-1,TRBV25-1,many,-,TGTGCCAGCAGTGACAACAGGCCCTCCTACAATGAGCAGTTCTTC,CASSDNRPSYNEQFF
TRBJ2-1,TRBV2,-,-,TGTGCCAGCAGTGAAGGGGTAGCGGTTAACAATGAGCAGTTCTTC,CASSEGVAVNNEQFF
TRBJ1-5,TRBV19,few,-,TGTGCCAGTACCATGGGCCCGATAATGAATAGCAATCAGCCCCAGCATTTT,CASTMGPIMNSNQPQHF
TRBJ2-2,TRBV4-2,many,TRBD2,TGTGCCAGCAGCATTCCTAGCGGGGGGAACACCGGGGAGCTGTTTTTT,CASSIPSGGNTGELFF
TRBJ1-4,TRBV11-2,-,-,TGTGCCAGCAGCTTAGGAGGAGTTGGAGAAAAACTGTTTTTT,CASSLGGVGEKLFF
TRBJ2-1,TRBV20-1,-,-,TGCAGTGCGGTAGCGGACGGTGCCTACAATGAGCAGTTCTTC,CSAVADGAYNEQFF
TRBJ2-1,TRBV29-1,-,TRBD2,TGCAGCGTCACCCTTCTAGCGGGAGTACTAGGTGAGCAGTTCTTC,CSVTLLAGVLGEQFF
TRBJ2-1,TRBV14,few,TRBD2,TGTGCCAGCAGCCAATGGGGACTAGTAAGAGGGCATGAGCAGTTCTTC,CASSQWGLVRGHEQFF
TRBJ1-2,TRBV5-1,many,TRBD1,TGCGCCAGCAGCTTGTCAGGGGGCGGTGGCTACACCTTC,CASSLSGGGGYTF
TRBJ2-6,TRBV27,-,-,TGTGCCAGCAGTTTATCGATATCTGGGGCCAACGTCCTGACTTTC,CASSLSISGANVLTF
TRBJ1-2,TRBV6-5,-,-,TGTGCCAGCAGTTCCCTGGGGAGGGACCTCTATGGCTACACCTTC,CASSSLGRDLYGYTF
TRBJ2-3,TRBV30,-,TRBD2,TGTGCCTGGGGGTGGGACCTAAGCGGGAGCGATACGCAGTATTTT,CAWGWDLSGSDTQYF
TRBJ1-4,TRBV27,once,TRBD1,TGTGCCAGCAGGGCCCAGGGGGCAACTAATGAAAAACTGTTTTTT,CASRAQGATNEKLFF
TRBJ1-1,TRBV5-1,few,-,TGCGCCAGCAGGACCGGGACATACGCATCGAACACTGAAGCTTTCTTT,CASRTGTYASNTEAFF
TRBJ2-3,TRBV29-1,many,TRBD1,TGCAGCGTCCTAGGGTTGGGACAGGGGGCTACAGATACGCAGTATTTT,CSVLGLGQGATDTQYF
TRBJ2-3,TRBV7-9,many,-,TGTGCCAGCAGCTCCCCAGGATCCCATCCAGATACGCAGTATTTT,CASSSPGSHPDTQYF
TRBJ2-1,TRBV5-1,many,-,TGCGCCAGCAGCCCCTTCACAGGGTACTACAATGAGCAGTTCTTC,CASSPFTGYYNEQFF
TRBJ2-7,TRBV12-3/TRBV12-4,many,TRBD2,TGTGCCAGCAGCCGGACGGGGGGAGAGCAGTACTTC,CASSRTGGEQYF
TRBJ2-2,TRBV19,-,-,TGTGCCAGTATTTCGGAGACCCTTAAACCCGGGGAGCTGTTTTTT,CASISETLKPGELFF
TRBJ2-5,TRBV2,few,TRBD1,TGTGCCAGCAGTGACAGGGGGCTCCAAGAGACCCAGTACTTC,CASSDRGLQETQYF
TRBJ2-2,TRBV28,-,TRBD2,TGTGCCAGCAGTCCCCCGGGACTAGGACGCCCCGGGGAGCTGTTTTTT,CASSPPGLGRPGELFF
TRBJ2-7,TRBV20-1,many,TRBD2,TGCAGTGCTCCTGGACTAGCGCTGGACGAGCAGTACTTC,CSAPGLALDEQYF
TRBJ2-1,TRBV20-1,few,TRBD2,TGCAGTGCTAGAGATCGGACTAGCGGGAGGAATGAGCAGTTCTTC,CSARDRTSGRNEQFF
TRBJ2-1,TRBV10-2,many,-,TGCGCCAGCACGGACTACAATGAGCAGTTCTTC,CASTDYNEQFF
TRBJ1-1,TRBV20-1,many,-,TGCAGTGCTAGGACAGTCGTGAACACTGAAGCTTTCTTT,CSARTVVNTEAFF
TRBJ1-6,TRBV20-1,few,TRBD1,TGCAGTGCTAGAAGAGGGACAGGGGGCGATTCACCCCTCCACTTT,CSARRGTGGDSPLHF
TRBJ2-7,TRBV20-1,few,-,TGCAGTGCTAGGGGGCCCGGGGAGTTAGTTTACGAGCAGTACTTC,CSARGPGELVYEQYF